This T cell receptor (beta chain) was identified during a study of T cells in Graves' hyperthyroidism and ophthalmopathy. There were TCR beta CDR3 regions amplified from RNA transcripts. HTBI primers drove first-round RT-PCR of the TCR CDR3. TCRdb used MiXCR to reprocess the multiplex PCR reads, holding one entry per CDR3 protein. The sample records hundreds of thousands of distinct CDR3 sequences, 38% being singletons. There are 14 residues in the CDR3. Germline-derived CDR1 and CDR2 are LNHDA and SQIVND (reference sequence). V was pared by 3 bases and J by 2 bases, with 11 bases between. The TCR was taken from a man in his late teens or twenties with Graves' hyperthyroidism. This chain joins TRBV19 and TRBJ2-7; D possibly corresponds to TRBD1 (6 bases). Sequencing input: blood. CDR3 nucleotide sequence: TGTGCCAGTAGTATCGAACAGGGAGCCTACGAGCAGTACTTC. It yields the protein CASSIEQGAYEQYF. Complete variable domain (other parts from reference TRBV19 and TRBJ2-7): DGGITQSPKYLFRKEGQNVTLSCEQNLNHDAMYWYRQDPGQGLRLIYYSQIVNDFQKGDIAEGYSVSREKKESFPLTVTSAQKNPTAFYLCASSIEQGAYEQYFGPGTRLTVT.